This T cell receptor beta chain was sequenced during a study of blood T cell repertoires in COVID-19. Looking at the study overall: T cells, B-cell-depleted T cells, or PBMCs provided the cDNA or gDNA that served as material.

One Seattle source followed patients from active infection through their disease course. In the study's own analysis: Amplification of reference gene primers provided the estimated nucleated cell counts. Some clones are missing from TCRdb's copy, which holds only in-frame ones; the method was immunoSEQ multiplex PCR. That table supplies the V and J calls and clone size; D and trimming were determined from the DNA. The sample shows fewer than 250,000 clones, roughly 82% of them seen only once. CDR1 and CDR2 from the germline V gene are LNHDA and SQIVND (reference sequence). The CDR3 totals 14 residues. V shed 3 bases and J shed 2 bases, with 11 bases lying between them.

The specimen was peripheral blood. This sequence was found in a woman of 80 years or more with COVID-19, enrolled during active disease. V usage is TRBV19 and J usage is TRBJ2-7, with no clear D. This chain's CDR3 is CASSISRGPYEQYF. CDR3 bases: TGTGCCAGTAGTATCAGCCGAGGTCCCTACGAGCAGTACTTC. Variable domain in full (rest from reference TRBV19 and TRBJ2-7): DGGITQSPKYLFRKEGQNVTLSCEQNLNHDAMYWYRQDPGQGLRLIYYSQIVNDFQKGDIAEGYSVSREKKESFPLTVTSAQKNPTAFYLCASSISRGPYEQYFGPGTRLTVT.